This TCR beta chain was identified during a study of blood T cells in healthy people across ages. Study-wide findings and caveats: The study found TCR beta diversity correlated strongly with naive T cell percentage. The unknown donor CMV status may have confounded expanded clonotype changes.

For the second PCR, which ran for about 6 to 11 cycles, a sample-barcoded 5' primer and a J-beta primer mix were used. TCRdb independently ran MiXCR on the 5' RACE reads; one entry per CDR3 protein. The sample lists approximately 800,000 distinct CDR3 sequences, nearly 60% seen once, with around 20% in the top ten. On this clonotype: Antigen specificity is unknown.

Trimming at V came to 0 bases and at J to 1 base, leaving 1 base not matched to a gene. CDR3 size: 15 residues. Germline assignment: CDR1 MNHEY and CDR2 SVGAGI. The V call is TRBV6-5, the J call TRBJ1-1, with 8 positions matching TRBD1. This sequence originates from a young man in good health. Specimen: blood. The DNA of the CDR3 is TGTGCCAGCAGTTACTCGGGACAGGCGAACACTGAAGCTTTCTTT. This encodes CASSYSGQANTEAFF.